What follows is one TCR beta chain and its context. Original handling: Nucleated cell counts were estimated from reference gene primer amplification. TCRdb's table, derived via immunoSEQ multiplex PCR, lists solely in-frame clones and lacks some. The DNA gave D and trimming, while V, J and clone size come from that table. The profile covers fewer than 80,000 clones, with 80% to 95% appearing a single time and 6.9% taken by the ten largest. This entry is derived from a study of blood T cell repertoires in COVID-19. The wider study: Acute and convalescent COVID-19 specimens originated in the United States, Italy and Spain. Sources were T cells, B-cell-depleted T cells, or PBMCs; the material itself was cDNA or gDNA.

The ends were cut back, 1 base at V and 0 bases at J, with 13 bases in the middle. CDR1 and CDR2 (germline): SNHLY, FYNNEI. The CDR3 has 17 residues. The sequencing input was peripheral blood. The V call is TRBV2, the J call TRBJ2-4, with D perhaps TRBD2 (5 bases). The clonotype was recovered from a human donor in a cohort sampled during active COVID-19. The CDR3 is CASSEGRLSAAKNIQYF. CDR3 DNA sequence: TGTGCCAGCAGTGAAGGGAGGTTGTCTGCAGCCAAAAACATTCAGTACTTC. The variable domain in full, with the rest retrieved from reference TRBV2 and TRBJ2-4, is EPEVTQTPSHQVTQMGQEVILRCVPISNHLYFYWYRQILGQKVEFLVSFYNNEISEKSEIFDDQFSVERPDGSNFTLKIRSTKLEDSAMYFCASSEGRLSAAKNIQYFGAGTRLSVL.